This T cell receptor beta chain was found in a study of blood T cell repertoires in COVID-19. Looked up from germline, CDR1 is LNHDA and CDR2 is SQIVND (reference sequence). V shed 3 bases and J shed 4 bases, with 21 bases lying between them. The CDR3 is made up of 18 amino acids. Generated by immunoSEQ multiplex PCR, the TCRdb table keeps only in-frame clones and is missing some. The sample carries approximately 110,000 clones, around four fifths recorded once. V gene TRBV19 combines with J gene TRBJ2-2, with a weak D call TRBD2 (5 bases). Source material: peripheral blood. This receptor was taken from an older woman with acute or convalescent COVID-19. CDR3 sequence (DNA): TGTGCCAGTAGTATCGTGTTCGACTATTCTCTTTTCACCGGGGAGCTGTTTTTT. Translation gives CASSIVFDYSLFTGELFF.